These 29 T cell receptor beta chains originate from one sample sequenced in a study of glioma-infiltrating T cells after dendritic cell vaccination. Generated by immunoSEQ multiplex PCR, the TCRdb table keeps only in-frame clones and is missing some. The sample has tens of thousands of clones, around 81% seen once. Sequencing was performed on blood, taken before dendritic cell vaccination. The receptors were sampled from a human donor with glioblastoma.

This chain uses TRBV14 with TRBJ2-1; 11 bases align to TRBD1. Germline V CDR1 and CDR2: SGHDN, FVKESK. This CDR3 has 19 amino acids. Unmatched junction bases numbered 7, after V lost 0 bases and J lost 0 bases. Here the CDR3 DNA reads TGTGCCAGCAGCCAAGATTCGATCGGGACAGGGGGCTCCTACAATGAGCAGTTCTTC. This sequence encodes CASSQDSIGTGGSYNEQFF. The complete variable domain, with remaining parts taken from reference TRBV14 and TRBJ2-1, reads EAGVTQFPSHSVIEKGQTVTLRCDPISGHDNLYWYRRVMGKEIKFLLHFVKESKQDESGMPNNRFLAERTGGTYSTLKVQPAELEDSGVYFCASSQDSIGTGGSYNEQFFGPGTRLTVL.

V usage is TRBV5-8 and J usage is TRBJ1-2; D is undetermined. The CDR3 runs to 14 residues. In germline, CDR1 is SGHTS, CDR2 YDEGEE. The germline V and J ends were trimmed by 4 bases and 3 bases, with 13 bases remaining between them. CDR3 coding DNA: TGTGCCAGCAGCCTCTTAGTGGAGGACTATGGCTACACCTTC. It is translated as CASSLLVEDYGYTF.

This chain uses TRBV5-1 with TRBJ2-7; D is uncertain. The CDR3 has 13 amino acids. Germline loops: CDR1 SGHRS, CDR2 YFSETQ. V was clipped by 5 bases and J by 2 bases, with 11 bases between them. The CDR3 DNA sequence: TGCGCCAGCAGACAGAGCCCGACCTACGAGCAGTACTTC. Translation gives CASRQSPTYEQYF.

The chain is built from TRBV11-1 and TRBJ2-3, with a tentative D call TRBD2 (5 bases). CDR1 is SGHAT and CDR2 is FQDESV in the germline V gene (reference sequence). Between the trimmed V and J ends, which lost 0 bases and 2 bases, there was a span of 9 bases. The CDR3 is 15 amino acids. The CDR3 bases are TGTGCCAGCAGCTTAGCTCCGGGGATCACAGATACGCAGTATTTT. Protein product: CASSLAPGITDTQYF.

The chain uses TRBV9 and TRBJ2-1, with 7 bases matching TRBD1. Looked up from germline, CDR1 is SGDLS and CDR2 is YYNGEE. Trimming removed 1 base from V and 4 bases from J; junction bases left unmatched: 8. The CDR3 sequence is 16 residues long. The CDR3 loop reads CASSVIGGQSYNEQFF. CDR3 nucleotides: TGTGCCAGCAGCGTAATTGGGGGACAGAGTTACAATGAGCAGTTCTTC.

This sequence joins TRBV5-1 and TRBJ2-2; tentative D call: TRBD2 (6 bases). V was clipped by 7 bases and J by 0 bases, with 10 bases between them. This CDR3 has 14 residues. The germline CDR1 and CDR2 sequences are SGHRS and YFSETQ. This chain's CDR3 is CASRGSPNTGELFF. The CDR3 bases are TGCGCCAGCCGGGGGTCCCCGAACACCGGGGAGCTGTTTTTT.

A remark on this clone: Within the sample, other DNA sequences also encode this same CDR3. This sequence joins TRBV5-4 and TRBJ2-7; 8 bases map to TRBD1. The CDR3 is 14 residues long. V trimming: 0 bases; J trimming: 5 bases; junction bases outside the gene matches: 4. Germline CDR1 is SGHNT and CDR2 is YYREEE (reference sequence). For the CDR3, the DNA is TGTGCCAGCAGCTTGGAGACAGGGGCCGACGAGCAGTACTTC. Amino acids: CASSLETGADEQYF.

V and J are TRBV2 and TRBJ2-3, with 10 bases aligning to TRBD2. The V and J ends lost 10 bases and 10 bases, in that order; junction bases with no gene match: 11. CDR1 is SNHLY and CDR2 is FYNNEI in the germline V gene. The CDR3 consists of 13 residues. CDR3 loop: CAIVAGGGSPQYF. The CDR3 nucleotides are TGTGCCATAGTAGCGGGGGGCGGGAGCCCGCAGTATTTT.

The chain has TRBV5-1 and TRBJ1-3; D gene uncertain. This CDR3 is built from 14 residues. V lost 0 bases to trimming and J lost 4 bases, with 8 bases between them. CDR1 is SGHRS and CDR2 is YFSETQ in the germline V gene. Here the CDR3 reads CASSLGTSGNTIYF. The CDR3 bases are TGCGCCAGCAGCTTGGGAACATCAGGAAACACCATATATTTT.

This clone was seen just once. This chain links TRBV4-1 with TRBJ2-5; 10 bases agree with TRBD1. V lost 3 bases and J lost 4; bases outside the gene matches: 5. Germline V lookup: CDR1 MGHRA, CDR2 YSYEKL. The CDR3 runs to 15 residues. CDR3 nucleotide sequence: TGCGCCAGCAGCCAGGAGGACAGGGGGTCAGAGACCCAGTACTTC. Encoded protein: CASSQEDRGSETQYF.

The V and J genes are TRBV5-1 and TRBJ1-1, with unresolved D. The V end lost 0 bases, the J end lost 1 base, and 16 bases lay between the germline ends. The germline V gene has CDR1 SGHRS and CDR2 YFSETQ. CDR3 length: 17 residues. This CDR3 is CASSLVGRGGANTEAFF. In nucleotides, the CDR3 is TGCGCCAGCAGCTTGGTCGGCCGGGGTGGAGCGAACACTGAAGCTTTCTTT.

The chain has TRBV5-1 and TRBJ2-3, with TRBD1 identical over 10 bases. V trimming: 2 bases; J trimming: 4 bases; junction bases outside the gene matches: 4. CDR1 and CDR2 from the germline V gene are SGHRS and YFSETQ. The CDR3 is made up of 15 amino acids. For the CDR3, the DNA is TGCGCCAGCAGCTTAGGGGACAGGGGACCAGATACGCAGTATTTT. Amino acids: CASSLGDRGPDTQYF.

The rearrangement uses TRBV30 and TRBJ2-4; D perhaps matches TRBD1 (5 bases). CDR1 is GTSNPN and CDR2 is SVGIG in the germline V gene (reference sequence). The ends were cut back, 3 bases at V and 10 bases at J, with 13 bases in the middle. This CDR3 is 12 amino acids long. This CDR3 reads CAWRAGRGIQYF. The CDR3 coding sequence is TGTGCCTGGAGAGCCGGAAGGGGTATTCAGTACTTC.

The chain couples TRBV14 to TRBJ2-3, with a tentative D call TRBD2 (7 bases). The germline gives CDR1 SGHDN, CDR2 FVKESK. The CDR3 is 14 amino acids. The ends were cut back, 1 base at V and 4 bases at J, with 9 bases in the middle. The CDR3 reads CASSQGGGPDTQYF. The CDR3, as DNA: TGTGCCAGCAGCCAAGGGGGGGGCCCAGATACGCAGTATTTT.

The chain uses TRBV6-6 and TRBJ1-1; weak D call: TRBD1 (6 bases). The V gene's germline CDR1 is MNHNY and CDR2 SVGAGI (reference sequence). The V gene lost 5 bases and the J gene lost 1 base, with 11 bases spanning the gap. The CDR3 totals 14 residues. The CDR3 is CASSPTGENTEAFF. In DNA, the CDR3 is TGTGCCAGCAGTCCGACAGGAGAGAACACTGAAGCTTTCTTT.

The rearrangement uses TRBV18 and TRBJ1-2; TRBD1 might be the D (5 bases). The V gene's germline CDR1 is KGHSH and CDR2 LQKENI. The CDR3 is made up of 13 amino acids. V dropped 5 bases and J dropped 7 bases, with 14 bases sitting between them. The CDR3 is CASSVQGPGGYTF. The CDR3 nucleotides read TGTGCCAGCTCAGTTCAGGGCCCTGGTGGCTACACCTTC.

V usage is TRBV5-1 and J usage is TRBJ1-1; D not resolved. The V and J ends lost 4 bases and 4 bases respectively, with 11 bases between them. CDR1 SGHRS and CDR2 YFSETQ come from the germline V gene. CDR3 size: 13 residues. Here the CDR3 reads CASSIGGSTEAFF. CDR3 DNA sequence: TGCGCCAGCAGCATCGGCGGGAGCACTGAAGCTTTCTTT.

CDR3 loop: CASTPGGANTGELFF. The CDR3 bases are TGTGCCAGTACCCCGGGGGGGGCGAACACCGGGGAGCTGTTTTTT. The chain recombines TRBV19 with TRBJ2-2; TRBD2 aligns across 8 bases. The germline gives CDR1 LNHDA, CDR2 SQIVND (reference sequence). V trimming: 7 bases; J trimming: 0 bases; junction bases outside the gene matches: 4. This CDR3 is 15 amino acids long.

V and J are TRBV10-3 and TRBJ2-7; the D gene is possibly TRBD2 (6 bases). There are 13 residues in the CDR3. Germline CDR1 reads ENHRY; CDR2 reads SYGVKD. With 0 bases removed from V and 12 bases from J, the gap between germline ends came to 15 bases. The DNA for the CDR3 is TGTGCCATCAGTGAGTCGGAGGGGTCAGTCCTGTACTTC. Protein product: CAISESEGSVLYF.

V is TRBV13 and J is TRBJ2-2; perhaps TRBD2 as D (6 bases). The CDR3 has 14 amino acids. The germline CDR1 and CDR2 sequences are PRHDT and FYEKMQ (reference sequence). The V end was cut by 8 bases, the J end by 6 bases, with 16 bases between. The CDR3 loop reads CASGRGREAGELFF. The CDR3 DNA follows: TGTGCCAGCGGACGGGGGAGAGAAGCCGGGGAGCTGTTTTTT.

This clone turned up a few times. The genes are TRBV18 and TRBJ2-7, with 9 bases matching TRBD2. Trimming at V came to 2 bases and at J to 2 bases, leaving 4 bases not matched to a gene. Germline V gene data show CDR1 as KGHSH and CDR2 as LQKENI. The CDR3 has 15 residues. The CDR3 DNA is TGTGCCAGCTCACCAGGGATAGCGGGGGCCTACGAGCAGTACTTC. This encodes CASSPGIAGAYEQYF.

V usage is TRBV9 and J usage is TRBJ2-1, with 10 bases matching TRBD2. With V trimmed by 3 bases and J by 6 bases, 12 bases remained unmatched. This CDR3 comprises 17 residues. The germline V gene has CDR1 SGDLS and CDR2 YYNGEE. As DNA, the CDR3 is TGTGCCAGCAGCGGACCTAGCGGGGGCTCAAATTTCAATGAGCAGTTCTTC. This gives the protein CASSGPSGGSNFNEQFF.

This chain uses TRBV12-5 with TRBJ1-1, with D possibly being TRBD1 (5 bases). V shed 4 bases and J shed 9 bases, with 12 bases lying between them. The CDR3 loop spans 12 amino acids. Looked up from germline, CDR1 is LGHNT and CDR2 is FRNRAP. The CDR3 region has the DNA TGTGCTAGTGGTTCCCCCGGGGGTAAAGCTTTCTTT. As protein: CASGSPGGKAFF.

V gene TRBV5-1 combines with J gene TRBJ2-5; D might be TRBD2 (6 bases). Germline V gene sequence: CDR1 SGHRS, CDR2 YFSETQ. CDR3 length: 15 amino acids. V was shortened by 0 bases and J by 5 bases, with 14 bases between the two germline ends. This CDR3 is CASSLEAGSWETQYF. CDR3 in DNA: TGCGCCAGCAGCTTGGAGGCGGGGAGCTGGGAGACCCAGTACTTC.

This chain links TRBV9 with TRBJ2-2, with 7 bases matching TRBD2. Losses at the gene ends were 0 bases for V and 6 bases for J; bases not matched to a gene: 5. The CDR3 length is 15 residues. Germline loops: CDR1 SGDLS, CDR2 YYNGEE. Written as DNA, the CDR3 is TGTGCCAGCAGCGTAGGATGGGGGGGTGCCGGGGAGCTGTTTTTT. This translates into CASSVGWGGAGELFF.

The chain couples TRBV9 to TRBJ2-7; D is unresolved. This CDR3 is 13 amino acids long. Germline CDR1 and CDR2: SGDLS and YYNGEE. V was trimmed by 0 bases and J by 3 bases, leaving 7 bases between them. Written as DNA, the CDR3 is TGTGCCAGCAGCGTAGCCGTTAGCTACGAGCAGTACTTC. It encodes CASSVAVSYEQYF.

This clone was recorded only once. The chain recombines TRBV6-1 with TRBJ2-2; 7 positions agree with TRBD2. V was pared by 4 bases and J by 0 bases, with 8 bases of the junction left unmatched. Germline CDR1 is MNHNS and CDR2 is SASEGT. The CDR3 has 17 residues. The DNA for the CDR3 is TGTGCCAGCAGTGCCCGTGGGGCGGGGGCGAACACCGGGGAGCTGTTTTTT. This translates into CASSARGAGANTGELFF.

The gene calls are TRBV29-1 and TRBJ2-7, with no clear D. The CDR3 is 11 amino acids. Trimming shortened V by 4 bases and J by 3 bases, and 7 bases separated the two germline ends. Germline CDR1 is SQVTM and CDR2 is ANQGSEA. The CDR3 loop reads CSVVTSYEQYF. CDR3 in DNA: TGCAGCGTTGTCACGAGCTACGAGCAGTACTTC.

This clone was seen many times. A read error may account for a junction end that differs from germline. V usage is TRBV5-1 and J usage is TRBJ1-1, with a weak D call TRBD1 (5 bases). There are 16 residues in the CDR3. Germline values: CDR1 SGHRS, CDR2 YFSETQ. The DNA for the CDR3 is TGCGCCAGCAGATTGGGGGAGGTGTCCATGAACACTGAAGCTTTCTTT. Protein: CASRLGEVSMNTEAFF.